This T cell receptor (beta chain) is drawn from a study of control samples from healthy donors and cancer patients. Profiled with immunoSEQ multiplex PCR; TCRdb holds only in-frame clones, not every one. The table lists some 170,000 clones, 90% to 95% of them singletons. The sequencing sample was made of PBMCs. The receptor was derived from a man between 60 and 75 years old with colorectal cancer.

CDR3 protein: CASSYSEGSYEQYF. The CDR3 DNA reads TGTGCCAGCAGTTACTCGGAGGGTTCCTACGAGCAGTACTTC. V and J are TRBV6-5 and TRBJ2-7; possibly TRBD2 for D (6 bases). Per the germline V gene, CDR1 is MNHEY and CDR2 is SVGAGI. V was cut by 0 bases and J by 1 base, with 7 bases left in between. The CDR3 totals 14 residues.